The clone carrying this TCR beta chain was observed a handful of times. What it binds is not known. At one end the junction does not follow the germline gene, possibly because of a read error. The data were obtained in a study of T-cell memory formation after mild COVID-19. The overall study: Clustering of TCRs was largely donor specific.

General study points: Cross-reactive memory seemingly joined, as some responding clones were found in pre-infection memory. CD8+ contracting clones occupied EMRA, while CD4+ ones occupied mainly CM and EM.

TCRdb used MiXCR to reprocess the 5' RACE reads, holding one entry per CDR3 protein. The sample includes 150,000 to 200,000 distinct CDR3 sequences, around 10% seen only once; the top ten take roughly 3.8%. The CDR3 is made up of 13 amino acids. The germline V gene has CDR1 MGHRA and CDR2 YSYEKL. This sequence was found in a man between 18 and 35 years old who had mild COVID-19 (a few samples of this study predate the infection). Cell type and time point are not known. The chain links TRBV4-1 to TRBJ2-3; D remains ambiguous. Sequences were obtained from PBMCs or a T cell subset sorted from them (not recorded which). The CDR3 reads CASSQDSKDTQYF. The CDR3 nucleotides are TGCGCCAGCAGCCAAGACAGCAAAGATACGCAGTATTTT.